This T cell receptor (beta chain) comes out of a study of shared clonotypes between healthy human individuals. Across the whole study: With ages of 18 to 49, the donors were a couple of women and three men. Points from the study as a whole: Represented genetic and exposure-history diversity was restricted by having few donors.

Details on this clone: Its antigen is undetermined.

Genomic DNA of every subset was divided equally among multiple immunoSEQ plates. Profiled with immunoSEQ multiplex PCR; TCRdb holds only in-frame clones, not every one. Of about 600,000 clones detected, roughly 72% appear once; the ten largest clones hold 12%. Germline-derived CDR1 and CDR2 are LNHNV and YYDKDF (reference sequence). Trimming left V 0 bases short and J 0 bases short, with 18 bases between. This CDR3 spans 19 amino acids. Only Caucasian adults living in Nashville, Tennessee served as donors. The sequence was obtained from a woman aged 40-49 years in good health. Some clones in this sample may be carry-over from other donors' samples. Sequenced: PBMCs. The genes are TRBV15 and TRBJ1-3; tentative D call: TRBD1 (6 bases). CDR3 amino acids: CATSRDLLGGQSSGNTIYF. CDR3 DNA: TGTGCCACCAGCAGAGATCTCTTGGGGGGACAAAGCTCTGGAAACACCATATATTTT.